Each of the 18 T cell receptor beta chains below was sequenced from the same sample in a study of T cells after yellow fever vaccination. One entry per CDR3 protein, called by TCRdb with MiXCR from the 5' RACE reads. The data hold around 320,000 distinct CDR3 sequences, with 7.5% to 9.5% observed a single time. The specimen comprised CD4+ T cells sorted from PBMCs, sampled 5 days after the yellow fever booster vaccination. These receptors came from a man aged 18 to 35 who received the YFV17D yellow fever vaccine.

This clonotype has a handful of counts. The rearrangement uses TRBV20-1 and TRBJ2-5, with 9 bases aligning to TRBD2. Germline lookup yields CDR1 DFQATT and CDR2 SNEGSKA (reference sequence). The CDR3 extends over 15 amino acids. V lost 5 bases, J lost 5 bases, and 12 bases stayed unmatched. This CDR3 is CSAPYMRGGPETQYF. CDR3 coding DNA: TGCAGTGCTCCGTACATGCGGGGGGGCCCCGAGACCCAGTACTTC.

The rearrangement uses TRBV10-3 and TRBJ1-1, with 11 bases identical to TRBD1. Looked up from germline, CDR1 is ENHRY and CDR2 is SYGVKD. This CDR3 is 13 amino acids long. V lost 6 bases to trimming and J lost 5 bases; unmatched junction nucleotides: 2. DNA for the CDR3: TGTGCCATCAGGGGACAGGGGGGAACTGAAGCTTTCTTT. Translated, it gives CAIRGQGGTEAFF.

V gene TRBV20-1 combines with J gene TRBJ1-1; TRBD1 agrees at 8 bases. The germline CDR1 and CDR2 sequences are DFQATT and SNEGSKA (reference sequence). The CDR3 contains 15 residues. Trimming removed 5 bases from V and 2 bases from J; junction bases left unmatched: 10. In nucleotides, the CDR3 is TGCAGTGCTCCTTTGGAGGGACAGGTCAACACTGAAGCTTTCTTT. Its protein product is CSAPLEGQVNTEAFF.

V is TRBV20-1 and J is TRBJ1-6; D call uncertain. The CDR3 is 13 residues long. The germline V gene encodes CDR1 DFQATT and CDR2 SNEGSKA (reference sequence). Trimming took 3 bases from V and 7 from J, leaving 10 bases between them. CDR3 sequence (DNA): TGCAGTGCTAGTCCCCGTCCGAATTCACCCCTCCACTTT. Translating gives CSASPRPNSPLHF.

This clonotype was detected a few times. V and J are TRBV11-2 and TRBJ2-1; D is unresolved. Germline V gives CDR1 SGHAT, CDR2 FQNNGV. Trimming removed 4 bases at V and 12 bases at J, with 13 bases between. The CDR3 consists of 12 residues. CDR3: CASSWRSLRQFF. In nucleotides, the CDR3 is TGTGCCAGCAGCTGGCGATCACTTCGGCAGTTCTTC.

This clonotype was observed a few times. The chain has TRBV21-1 and TRBJ2-7; TRBD2, the D gene given by the table, was not confirmed from the DNA. TRBV21-1 constitutes a pseudogene. This CDR3 is built from 16 residues. The CDR3 loop is CASSEMGKTLSYEQYV. CDR3 DNA: TGTGCCAGCAGCGAAATGGGGAAGACCCTGTCCTACGAGCAGTACGTC.

The chain has TRBV7-2 and TRBJ2-5, with D maybe TRBD2 (6 bases). Germline V gives CDR1 SGHTA, CDR2 FQGNSA. Trimming cost V 5 bases and J 5 bases, with 15 bases left between them. This CDR3 has 14 residues. CDR3 bases: TGTGCCAGCAGCCACCGGAGGGGACGGGAGACCCAGTACTTC. It translates to CASSHRRGRETQYF.

This clonotype was counted a few times. CDR3 residues: CASSLGGDRASTEAFF. The CDR3, as DNA: TGCGCCAGCAGCCTGGGGGGGGACAGGGCGAGCACTGAAGCTTTCTTT. V and J are TRBV5-1 and TRBJ1-1, with TRBD1 matching 9 bases. The V gene's germline CDR1 is SGHRS and CDR2 YFSETQ. V trimming: 4 bases; J trimming: 4 bases; junction bases outside the gene matches: 11. The CDR3 sequence is 16 residues long.

This clonotype came up many times. This sequence joins TRBV5-1 and TRBJ1-1, with D perhaps matching TRBD1 (5 bases). The germline gives CDR1 SGHRS, CDR2 YFSETQ. This CDR3 comprises 14 residues. V was pared by 2 bases and J by 6 bases, with 14 bases between. CDR3 in amino acids: CASSFVDRGSEAFF. For the CDR3, the DNA is TGCGCCAGCAGCTTCGTGGATCGGGGGTCTGAAGCTTTCTTT.

The chain is built from TRBV7-3 and TRBJ2-2, with D possibly being TRBD1 or TRBD2 (5 bases each). V lost 0 bases and J lost 1, with 12 bases in between. Germline-derived CDR1 and CDR2 are SGHTA and FQGTGA. This CDR3 contains 17 residues. The chain's CDR3 is CASSLTGTVRNTGELFF. CDR3 sequence (DNA): TGTGCCAGCAGCTTAACGGGGACCGTTCGGAACACCGGGGAGCTGTTTTTT. Drawing the rest from reference TRBV7-3 and TRBJ2-2, the complete variable domain is GAGVSQTPSNKVTEKGKYVELRCDPISGHTALYWYRQSLGQGPEFLIYFQGTGAADDSGLPNDRFFAVRPEGSVSTLKIQRTERGDSAVYLCASSLTGTVRNTGELFFGEGSRLTVL.

This chain joins TRBV4-3 and TRBJ2-1; D uncertain. V was shortened by 0 bases and J by 0 bases, with 15 bases between the two germline ends. The length of the CDR3 is 18 residues. CDR1 and CDR2 from the germline V gene are LGHNA and YSLEER. This chain's CDR3 is CASSQDVGGFTSYNEQFF. CDR3 DNA sequence: TGCGCCAGCAGCCAAGACGTGGGTGGATTTACCTCCTACAATGAGCAGTTCTTC.

The CDR3 DNA follows: TGTGCCAGCAATGAGGGTATGGGGGATGGCTACACCTTC. As protein: CASNEGMGDGYTF. This sequence joins TRBV6-6 and TRBJ1-2, with D perhaps TRBD1 (5 bases). Trimming removed 7 bases at V and 6 bases at J, with 15 bases between. Germline V gene sequence: CDR1 MNHNY, CDR2 SVGAGI (reference sequence). The CDR3 consists of 13 residues.

A few counts support this clonotype. The chain employs TRBV6-5 and TRBJ2-5; 7 bases fit TRBD2. The CDR3 extends over 14 amino acids. V was clipped by 6 bases and J by 5 bases; unmatched bases: 9. The germline V gene encodes CDR1 MNHEY and CDR2 SVGAGI. The CDR3 DNA is TGTGCCAGCAGCCCACGGACTAGTTGGGAGACCCAGTACTTC. Translated: CASSPRTSWETQYF.

This clonotype has more than one count but fewer than ten. The genes are TRBV21-1 and TRBJ2-5; the DNA was not compared with TRBD1, the D call given in the table. TRBV21-1 is given as a pseudogene. The length of the CDR3 is 17 residues. The CDR3 nucleotides read TGTGCCAGCAGCACCAGAAGGGGGATGGGGATCCAAGAGACCCAGTACTTC. It translates to CASSTRRGMGIQETQYF.

The chain links TRBV5-1 to TRBJ1-1, with D possibly matching TRBD1 (6 bases). CDR3 size: 14 residues. V was trimmed by 3 bases and J by 2 bases, leaving 11 bases between them. Germline lookup yields CDR1 SGHRS and CDR2 YFSETQ. CDR3 residues: CASSSGQFNTEAFF. The CDR3, as DNA: TGCGCCAGCAGCTCCGGACAGTTCAACACTGAAGCTTTCTTT.

The genes are TRBV6-5 and TRBJ2-3; 10 bases match TRBD2. CDR3 length equals 15 residues. Per germline, CDR1 MNHEY and CDR2 SVGAGI. Trimming took 5 bases from V and 7 from J; bases not matched to a gene: 9. The CDR3 loop reads CASSEAGGNFNTQYF. The DNA of the CDR3 is TGTGCCAGCAGTGAAGCGGGGGGGAATTTTAATACGCAGTATTTT.

The chain uses TRBV20-1 and TRBJ2-7; 7 positions match TRBD2. Germline V gene data show CDR1 as DFQATT and CDR2 as SNEGSKA (reference sequence). The length of the CDR3 is 16 residues. DNA of the CDR3: TGCAGGGCAAGGAGGGGACTATGTGGTTGCAGCTACGAGCAGTACTTC. Translating it yields CRARRGLCGCSYEQYF.

This clonotype came up many times. The V gene is TRBV20-1, the J gene TRBJ2-7; 8 bases agree with TRBD2. The V gene's germline CDR1 is DFQATT and CDR2 SNEGSKA (reference sequence). CDR3 size: 15 residues. The ends lost 2 bases at V and 0 bases at J; junction bases unmatched: 6. CDR3 in DNA: TGCAGTGCTAGATCGGCGGGGGGTAACTCCTACGAGCAGTACTTC. Its translation: CSARSAGGNSYEQYF.